This TCR beta chain comes out of a study of patients and donors after allogeneic stem cell transplantation. Losses at the gene ends were 2 bases for V and 10 bases for J; bases not matched to a gene: 5. CDR3 length equals 14 residues. From germline, CDR1 is SGHRS and CDR2 YFSETQ. MiXCR, applied by TCRdb to the RT-PCR reads, yields one record per CDR3 protein. The profile covers around 170,000 distinct CDR3 sequences, with approximately 25% appearing a single time and roughly a quarter taken by the ten largest. This clonotype was picked up a small number of times. Sequenced input: blood, either unsorted or a sorted T cell fraction (not recorded which). The chain uses TRBV5-1 and TRBJ2-3, with 12 bases lining up with TRBD2. The TCR sequence derives from a human donor who was either an allogeneic HSCT recipient or a stem cell or donor lymphocyte infusion donor (not recorded which). It is not recorded whose cells these are; they may come from a transplant donor. CDR3 nucleotides: TGCGCCAGCAGCTTCGGGACTAGCGGGCCCTCGCAGTATTTT. Translated, it gives CASSFGTSGPSQYF.